Listed here are 10 T cell receptor beta chains from one sample, sequenced in a study of tumor-infiltrating lymphocytes in primary liver carcinoma. Bulk tissue was left unsorted, and RNA and DNA were co-extracted from about 21-30 mg of it. Researchers generated TCR beta cDNA from approximately 0.55 ug of total RNA, relying on a constant-region primer. Modified slightly, ARM-PCR produced TCR beta libraries over three nested multiplex PCR rounds. Use of TRBV1-TRBV30 forward primers with a C-beta reverse primer characterized the first two PCR rounds, which lasted nine to eleven cycles each. TCRdb re-called the multiplex PCR reads with MiXCR, one entry per CDR3 protein. In the table there are about 120,000 distinct CDR3 sequences, around 65% of which are singletons. Sequencing input: tumor-adjacent normal liver tissue. These receptors all stem from a woman aged 55-69 years with primary liver carcinoma and hepatitis B virus infection.

This clonotype was counted ten times or more. This chain links TRBV6-2 or TRBV6-3 with TRBJ2-1; D not certain. The CDR3 is 16 residues long. Trimming shortened V by 1 base and J by 9 bases, and 19 bases separated the two germline ends. Germline assignment: CDR1 MNHEY and CDR2 SVGEGT. CDR3 DNA: TGTGCCAGCAGTTACTTGGGTTTAAAGCCATCTAGTGAGCAGTTCTTC. Its protein is CASSYLGLKPSSEQFF.

A note on this clonotype: Germline is not matched at one junction end, which may reflect a read error. J is TRBJ1-3 and V is TRBV4-1; TRBD1 is a possible D gene (6 bases). The CDR3 loop spans 16 amino acids. CDR1 is MGHRA and CDR2 is YSYEKL in the germline V gene. The CDR3 DNA reads TGCGCCAACAGCCCGGTGGACAGCGGCTCTGGAAACACCATATATTTT. It specifies CANSPVDSGSGNTIYF.

The gene calls are TRBV28 and TRBJ2-7; D is unclear. The CDR3 is made up of 12 amino acids. Germline CDR1 reads MDHEN; CDR2 reads SYDVKM. The V end was cut by 2 bases, the J end by 2 bases, with 4 bases between. The chain's CDR3 is CASSLQAYEQYF. For the CDR3, the DNA is TGTGCCAGCAGTTTACAAGCCTACGAGCAGTACTTC.

Details on this clonotype: At one of its ends the junction is not consistent with the germline gene, which may arise from a read error. The V gene is TRBV11-2, the J gene TRBJ2-2; a weak D match, TRBD2 (5 bases). CDR1 SGHAT and CDR2 FQNNGV come from the germline V gene. The CDR3 sequence is 13 residues long. CDR3 loop: CARGLDRTGELLF. CDR3 nucleotides: TGTGCCAGGGGCTTAGATAGGACTGGGGAGCTGCTTTTT.

Points on this clonotype: A much more abundant neighbour one base away suggests this may be a read error. CDR3 nucleotides: TGCGCCAGCAGCATAGGGACATTCAGCATAGATACGCAGTATTTT. Amino acids: CASSIGTFSIDTQYF. This chain links TRBV5-1 with TRBJ2-3, with a weak D call TRBD1 (6 bases). From germline, CDR1 is SGHRS and CDR2 YFSETQ. CDR3 size: 15 residues.

The table lists this clonotype with many counts. V is TRBV7-9 and J is TRBJ2-3, with D possibly TRBD1 on 6 matching bases. The CDR3 covers 16 residues. V lost 5 bases and J 4 bases, leaving 19 bases between the germline ends. Germline CDR1 and CDR2: SEHNR and FQNEAQ (reference sequence). The CDR3 sequence: CASSPRDTGWADTQYF. The DNA for the CDR3 is TGTGCCAGCAGCCCACGGGACACAGGTTGGGCAGATACGCAGTATTTT.

With regard to this clonotype: Germline and junction disagree at one end, which may indicate a read error. The rearrangement links TRBV29-1 to TRBJ2-5; 9 bases line up with TRBD2. Germline lookup yields CDR1 SQVTM and CDR2 ANQGSEA. The CDR3 consists of 15 residues. The CDR3 region is CSVEISGRWGEIQCF. The CDR3 bases are TGCAGCGTTGAGATTAGCGGGAGATGGGGAGAGATCCAGTGCTTC.

This clonotype turned up a few times. Just one base apart from a much larger clone, this may be a read error. Likely a read error: the CDR3 ends without its conserved phenylalanine or tryptophan. As DNA, the CDR3 is TGTGCCATCAGTGATCCTGGGACTAGCGGAAACTACGAGCAGTACCTC. Amino acids: CAISDPGTSGNYEQYL. The chain joins TRBV10-3 to TRBJ2-7; 11 nucleotides line up with TRBD2. Unmatched junction bases numbered 7, after V lost 3 bases and J lost 3 bases. CDR1 and CDR2 from the germline V gene are ENHRY and SYGVKD. This CDR3 contains 16 residues.

Of note for this clonotype: Its ends do not fully match the called genes, so a read error is possible. The chain combines TRBV4-1 with TRBJ2-1, with 9 positions matching TRBD1. Germline V lookup: CDR1 MGHRA, CDR2 YSYEKL. CDR3 length: 17 amino acids. As DNA, the CDR3 is TGCGCCGGCAGCCTCACACAGGGGGCTGGGATATACAATGACCAGTTCTTC. It encodes CAGSLTQGAGIYNDQFF.

To note about this clonotype: At one end the junction does not follow the germline gene, possibly because of a read error. The V gene is TRBV6-5, the J gene TRBJ1-1, with a tentative D call TRBD1 (6 bases). CDR3 size: 14 residues. Germline V CDR1 and CDR2: MNHEY, SVGAGI. CDR3 loop: CASSYGRGRTEAFF. CDR3 in DNA: TGTGCGAGCAGTTACGGACGGGGGCGCACTGAAGCTTTCTTT.